A single sample is the source of the 23 T cell receptor beta chains below, sequenced in a study of OX40 agonist ivuxolimab in advanced cancers. This table comes from immunoSEQ multiplex PCR, and its TCRdb copy is limited to in-frame clones, with some not included. Among about 60,000 clones listed, roughly four fifths were seen once. The sample in question was CD4+ or CD8+ T cells sorted from blood, obtained in a trial of the OX40 agonist ivuxolimab. The receptors originated from an adult with an advanced solid tumor such as melanoma, head and neck, liver or kidney cancer.

A few counts support this clone. CDR3 sequence (DNA): TGTGCCAGCAGCCAGTCCGGGACCCCTAATGAAAAACTGTTTTTT. Translated, it gives CASSQSGTPNEKLFF. The gene calls are TRBV11-2 and TRBJ1-4, with D tentatively TRBD1 (5 bases). Per germline, CDR1 SGHAT and CDR2 FQNNGV. Trimming shortened V by 5 bases and J by 3 bases, and 13 bases separated the two germline ends. The CDR3 extends over 15 amino acids. Combining the CDR3 with reference TRBV11-2 and TRBJ1-4 gives the whole variable domain EAGVAQSPRYKIIEKRQSVAFWCNPISGHATLYWYQQILGQGPKLLIQFQNNGVVDDSQLPKDRFSAERLKGVDSTLKIQPAKLEDSAVYLCASSQSGTPNEKLFFGSGTQLSVL.

Note on this clone: Other DNA sequences within the sample encode an identical CDR3. V and J are TRBV11-2 and TRBJ1-2; no reliable D call. CDR3 size: 13 residues. The germline gives CDR1 SGHAT, CDR2 FQNNGV. Trimming removed 5 bases from V and 11 bases from J, with 18 bases in between. This chain's CDR3 is CASSARQHVGYTF. The CDR3 DNA follows: TGTGCCAGCAGCGCTCGGCAGCACGTCGGGTACACCTTC.

The sample holds a few counts of this clone. The genes are TRBV5-1 and TRBJ2-4, with 9 positions matching TRBD1. Germline lookup yields CDR1 SGHRS and CDR2 YFSETQ. V was pared by 4 bases and J by 7 bases, with 9 bases of the junction left unmatched. This CDR3 is 15 amino acids long. In nucleotides, the CDR3 is TGCGCCAGCAGCGACTCGACCGGGACAGGGAACATTCAGTACTTC. It yields the protein CASSDSTGTGNIQYF.

The V call is TRBV7-8, the J call TRBJ2-1; no reliable D call. Germline values: CDR1 SGHVS, CDR2 FQNEAQ. Trimming pared 5 bases from V and 4 bases from J, leaving 6 bases between. This CDR3 is built from 12 residues. In DNA, the CDR3 is TGTGCCAGCAGCATCCCTTACAATGAGCAGTTCTTC. Translation gives CASSIPYNEQFF.

In the case of this clone: The sample holds other DNA sequences that translate to the same CDR3. The V gene is TRBV11-3, the J gene TRBJ2-5; the D is unclear. Looked up from germline, CDR1 is SGHNT and CDR2 is YENEEA. The germline V and J ends were trimmed by 5 bases and 5 bases, with 15 bases remaining between them. The CDR3 spans 14 residues. CDR3 region: CASSPRPGRETQYF. DNA for the CDR3: TGTGCCAGCAGCCCCCGCCCGGGTAGGGAGACCCAGTACTTC.

J is TRBJ1-4 and V is TRBV29-1; TRBD1 matches 9 bases. CDR3 length equals 13 residues. Germline CDR1 is SQVTM and CDR2 is ANQGSEA. Trimming at V came to 6 bases and at J to 8 bases, leaving 7 bases not matched to a gene. CDR3 DNA: TGCAGCGTCGAGGGACAGGGCAGAGAAAAACTGTTTTTT. Amino acid sequence: CSVEGQGREKLFF.

The chain carries TRBV6-1 and TRBJ1-2; tentatively, D is TRBD1 (5 bases). Trimming cost V 3 bases and J 4 bases, with 9 bases left between them. This CDR3 comprises 13 residues. Per germline, CDR1 MNHNS and CDR2 SASEGT. The CDR3 is CASSEGPSYGYTF. The DNA of the CDR3 is TGTGCCAGCAGTGAGGGACCGAGCTATGGCTACACCTTC.

CDR3 sequence reads: CASSWDYTDTQYF. As DNA, the CDR3 is TGTGCCAGCAGTTGGGACTACACAGATACGCAGTATTTT. The gene calls are TRBV14 and TRBJ2-3, with 7 bases matching TRBD2. J gave up 2 bases and V 6 bases, and 2 bases lay outside the gene matches. The CDR3 length is 13 residues. Germline CDR1 and CDR2: SGHDN and FVKESK.

This chain uses TRBV29-1 with TRBJ2-3; TRBD1 aligns across 8 bases. This CDR3 comprises 17 residues. With V trimmed by 0 bases and J by 2 bases, 10 bases remained unmatched. The germline V gene encodes CDR1 SQVTM and CDR2 ANQGSEA. This chain's CDR3 is CSVEDYYRGDITDTQYF. Here the CDR3 DNA reads TGCAGCGTTGAAGATTATTACAGGGGGGACATCACAGATACGCAGTATTTT.

The chain links TRBV12-5 to TRBJ2-1; D not certain. CDR1 is LGHNT and CDR2 is FRNRAP in the germline V gene. The CDR3 is 15 residues long. V lost 5 bases to trimming and J lost 7 bases, with 18 bases between them. The CDR3 protein is CASGPPTPGANEQFF. The CDR3 DNA reads TGTGCTAGTGGTCCCCCAACTCCGGGCGCGAATGAGCAGTTCTTC. The full variable domain, rest sourced from reference TRBV12-5 and TRBJ2-1, is DARVTQTPRHKVTEMGQEVTMRCQPILGHNTVFWYRQTMMQGLELLAYFRNRAPLDDSGMPKDRFSAEMPDATLATLKIQPSEPRDSAVYFCASGPPTPGANEQFFGPGTRLTVL.

The CDR3 here is CASSSAGHTEAFF. The DNA of the CDR3 is TGTGCCAGCAGTTCCGCTGGGCACACTGAAGCTTTCTTT. The rearrangement uses TRBV6-5 and TRBJ1-1; no clear D gene. V lost 4 bases and J lost 3, with 9 bases in between. The CDR3 has 13 residues. In germline, CDR1 is MNHEY, CDR2 SVGAGI.

The CDR3 protein is CASRSPGGATNEKLFF. The CDR3 DNA reads TGTGCCAGCAGATCCCCAGGGGGCGCAACTAATGAAAAACTGTTTTTT. The chain recombines TRBV28 with TRBJ1-4; 8 nucleotides line up with TRBD1. The CDR3 spans 16 residues. Trimming took 6 bases from V and 0 from J; bases not matched to a gene: 6. Germline values: CDR1 MDHEN, CDR2 SYDVKM. The entire variable domain, with the rest obtained from reference TRBV28 and TRBJ1-4, is as follows: DVKVTQSSRYLVKRTGEKVFLECVQDMDHENMFWYRQDPGLGLRLIYFSYDVKMKEKGDIPEGYSVSREKKERFSLILESASTNQTSMYLCASRSPGGATNEKLFFGSGTQLSVL.

V gene TRBV19 combines with J gene TRBJ1-4; D may be TRBD1 (6 bases). Trimming removed 3 bases from V and 7 bases from J, with 12 bases in between. Germline CDR1 is LNHDA and CDR2 is SQIVND (reference sequence). CDR3 length: 14 residues. The chain's CDR3 is CASSISRGGEKLFF. For the CDR3, the DNA is TGTGCCAGTAGTATCTCCAGGGGTGGTGAAAAACTGTTTTTT. The full variable domain, completed using reference TRBV19 and TRBJ1-4, is DGGITQSPKYLFRKEGQNVTLSCEQNLNHDAMYWYRQDPGQGLRLIYYSQIVNDFQKGDIAEGYSVSREKKESFPLTVTSAQKNPTAFYLCASSISRGGEKLFFGSGTQLSVL.

The gene calls are TRBV9 and TRBJ1-2; 9 bases align to TRBD1. Germline trimming cut 0 bases from V and 2 bases from J; bases unmatched to any gene: 2. The CDR3 runs 15 residues. Per the germline V gene, CDR1 is SGDLS and CDR2 is YYNGEE. The CDR3 DNA is TGTGCCAGCAGCGTAGGGACAGGGGTGAACTATGGCTACACCTTC. Encoded protein: CASSVGTGVNYGYTF.

The chain is built from TRBV28 and TRBJ2-7; 7 bases line up with TRBD1. This CDR3 spans 15 amino acids. CDR1 MDHEN and CDR2 SYDVKM come from the germline V gene. Trimming cost V 5 bases and J 4 bases; bases outside gene matches: 11. The CDR3 DNA sequence: TGTGCCAGCAGTCCGACAGGGACCACTGGGTACGAGCAGTACTTC. This gives the protein CASSPTGTTGYEQYF.

This chain joins TRBV6-1 and TRBJ2-3, with D unclear. The CDR3 consists of 12 residues. The germline V gene has CDR1 MNHNS and CDR2 SASEGT. Trimming pared 5 bases from V and 2 bases from J, leaving 5 bases between. The CDR3 region is CASSLYTDTQYF. In nucleotides, the CDR3 is TGTGCCAGCAGTTTATACACAGATACGCAGTATTTT.

The chain has TRBV2 and TRBJ1-5; D perhaps matches TRBD1 (5 bases). V was cut by 6 bases and J by 5 bases, with 14 bases left in between. Looked up from germline, CDR1 is SNHLY and CDR2 is FYNNEI. This CDR3 has 14 amino acids. CDR3 sequence: CASRTTGGHQPQHF. CDR3 DNA: TGTGCCAGCAGGACCACGGGGGGTCATCAGCCCCAGCATTTT.

The gene calls are TRBV7-6 and TRBJ2-3; D unclear. Trimming stripped 5 bases from V and 3 bases from J, with 9 bases between. Germline V lookup: CDR1 SGHVS, CDR2 FNYEAQ. The CDR3 is 13 residues long. The CDR3 nucleotides are TGTGCCAGCAGCCGACTTAAGACAGATACGCAGTATTTT. It yields the protein CASSRLKTDTQYF.

The chain uses TRBV7-9 and TRBJ2-2; D is perhaps TRBD2 (6 bases). Germline CDR1 and CDR2: SEHNR and FQNEAQ (reference sequence). V lost 2 bases and J lost 1, with 8 bases in between. CDR3 length: 15 residues. Written as DNA, the CDR3 is TGTGCCAGCAGCTTAATAGCGGAGAACACCGGGGAGCTGTTTTTT. Translating it yields CASSLIAENTGELFF.

The V gene is TRBV19, the J gene TRBJ2-7; D call uncertain. The length of the CDR3 is 15 residues. Germline values: CDR1 LNHDA, CDR2 SQIVND (reference sequence). The V and J ends lost 2 bases and 0 bases respectively, with 11 bases between them. CDR3 sequence: CASSISLLGSYEQYF. The CDR3 nucleotides are TGTGCCAGTAGTATAAGTCTGCTGGGCTCCTACGAGCAGTACTTC.

J is TRBJ2-5 and V is TRBV19; a possible D gene is TRBD2 (7 bases). The DNA matches TRBJ2-7 better at its end, which makes the J call doubtful. The CDR3 spans 15 residues. Germline V gives CDR1 LNHDA, CDR2 SQIVND (reference sequence). Here the CDR3 DNA reads TGTGCCAGTAGCGAAATACAGGGAGGGGAGTACGAGCAGTACTTC. Encoded protein: CASSEIQGGEYEQYF.

V and J are TRBV7-2 and TRBJ1-1; a possible D gene is TRBD1 (6 bases). V was pared by 1 base and J by 1 base, with 16 bases between. The CDR3 contains 17 residues. CDR1 SGHTA and CDR2 FQGNSA come from the germline V gene. CDR3 nucleotide sequence: TGTGCCAGCAGCTTAGATAGGGGGGCGGTTACGAACACTGAAGCTTTCTTT. It translates to CASSLDRGAVTNTEAFF. Based on the CDR3 plus reference TRBV7-2 and TRBJ1-1, the full variable domain is GAGVSQSPSNKVTEKGKDVELRCDPISGHTALYWYRQSLGQGLEFLIYFQGNSAPDKSGLPSDRFSAERTGGSVSTLTIQRTQQEDSAVYLCASSLDRGAVTNTEAFFGQGTRLTVV.

The genes are TRBV7-3 and TRBJ2-3; D gene unclear. V was pared by 5 bases and J by 9 bases, with 12 bases between. CDR3 length: 12 residues. From germline, CDR1 is SGHTA and CDR2 FQGTGA. Here the CDR3 reads CASSPTLGTQYF. CDR3 in DNA: TGTGCCAGCAGCCCAACACTGGGGACGCAGTATTTT.